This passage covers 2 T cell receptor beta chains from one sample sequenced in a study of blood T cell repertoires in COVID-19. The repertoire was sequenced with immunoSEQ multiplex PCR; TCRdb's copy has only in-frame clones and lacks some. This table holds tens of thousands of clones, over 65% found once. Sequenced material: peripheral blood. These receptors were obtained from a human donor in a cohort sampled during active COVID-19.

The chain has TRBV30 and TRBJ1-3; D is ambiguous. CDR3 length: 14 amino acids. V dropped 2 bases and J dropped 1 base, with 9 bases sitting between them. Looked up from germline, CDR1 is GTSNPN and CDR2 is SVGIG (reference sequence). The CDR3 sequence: CAWSISGSGNTIYF. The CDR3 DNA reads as TGTGCCTGGAGTATTTCAGGATCTGGAAACACCATATATTTT.

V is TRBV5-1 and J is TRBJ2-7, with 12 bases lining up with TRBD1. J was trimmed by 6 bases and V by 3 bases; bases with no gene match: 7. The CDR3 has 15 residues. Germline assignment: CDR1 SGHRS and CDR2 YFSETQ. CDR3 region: CASSSHGTGGGEQYF. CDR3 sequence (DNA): TGCGCCAGCAGCTCACACGGGACAGGGGGCGGCGAGCAGTACTTC.